What follows describes a single TCR beta chain. Its antigen is undetermined. The treatment was: some 20 received Ad26.COV2.S at low or high dose, single or two shots; about 5 received placebo; per-sample allocation not given. Each sample was drawn 63 days after the first injection (of vaccine or placebo). The donor was a Boston adult aged 18-55 years. The record originates from a study of Ad26.COV2.S vaccination and SARS-CoV-2 variants. Whole-study results and caveats: From the TCR breadth and depth analyses, total T cell responses may have been underestimated. Marked by substantial breadth, spike-specific CD8+ and CD4+ T cell responses were reportedly seen after vaccination.

Data came from immunoSEQ multiplex PCR; TCRdb stores just in-frame clones and leaves some out. The profile covers roughly 320,000 clones, with 85% appearing a single time and 2% to 2.5% taken by the ten largest. The receptor was isolated from a person between 18 and 59 years old who received the Ad26.COV2.S COVID-19 vaccine or a placebo. This specimen was peripheral blood, taken in a trial of Ad26.COV2.S vaccine versus placebo.

CDR3 in DNA: TGTGCCAGCAGTTATCGTAAGACAGGCCAAGAAAAACTGTTTTTT. Its translation is CASSYRKTGQEKLFF. The J gene is TRBJ1-4, the V gene TRBV6-5, with D perhaps matching TRBD1 (6 bases). Germline values: CDR1 MNHEY, CDR2 SVGAGI. This CDR3 contains 15 residues. Deletions cut 3 bases from V and 8 bases from J, with 16 bases between.